The next 15 T cell receptor beta chains were all read from a single sample in a study of blood T cell repertoires in COVID-19. Measured with immunoSEQ multiplex PCR; TCRdb has only the in-frame clones, and not every one. In the table there are roughly 160,000 clones, approximately 84% of which are singletons. Input material: PBMCs or T cells enriched from blood (not recorded which). The receptors here all came from a woman between 40 and 55 years old with acute COVID-19.

The chain recombines TRBV14 with TRBJ1-1; possible D gene TRBD1, 5 bases. Germline V gene sequence: CDR1 SGHDN, CDR2 FVKESK. The ends were cut back, 4 bases at V and 4 bases at J, with 13 bases in the middle. The CDR3 loop spans 14 amino acids. CDR3 DNA: TGTGCCAGCAGCCTCCTAGGCAGGGTCACTGAAGCTTTCTTT. It encodes CASSLLGRVTEAFF.

The CDR3 DNA follows: TGTGCCAGCAGCTTACCCAGGGGGTACTCTGCTAGCACAGATACGCAGTATTTT. Translating it yields CASSLPRGYSASTDTQYF. The chain recombines TRBV7-2 with TRBJ2-3; 7 bases match TRBD1. V shed 2 bases and J 0 bases; nucleotides not matched to a gene: 11. The germline V gene has CDR1 SGHTA and CDR2 FQGNSA. CDR3 length: 18 amino acids.

J is TRBJ1-4 and V is TRBV12-3 or TRBV12-4, with 7 positions matching TRBD1. After removal of 7 bases from V and 8 bases from J, the junction contained 7 bases not matched to a gene. This CDR3 has 13 amino acids. The CDR3 protein is CASNIRGYEKLFF. The CDR3 DNA is TGTGCCAGCAATATCAGGGGGTACGAAAAACTGTTTTTT.

The chain is built from TRBV5-1 and TRBJ1-2; D may be TRBD1 (5 bases). The CDR3 totals 15 residues. CDR1 and CDR2 (germline): SGHRS, YFSETQ. Trimming took 0 bases from V and 8 from J, leaving 17 bases between them. CDR3 amino acids: CASSLESGLGQGYTF. For the CDR3, the DNA is TGCGCCAGCAGCTTGGAATCAGGGCTTGGACAAGGCTACACCTTC.

This clone appeared a single time. The chain recombines TRBV5-1 with TRBJ2-5; D not certain. This CDR3 has 17 amino acids. The V and J ends lost 3 bases and 0 bases respectively, with 18 bases between them. Germline V gene sequence: CDR1 SGHRS, CDR2 YFSETQ. This CDR3 is CASSSSKLQPYQETQYF. The CDR3 bases are TGCGCCAGCAGCTCCTCGAAATTACAGCCTTACCAAGAGACCCAGTACTTC.

This sequence joins TRBV21-1 and TRBJ1-2; the table calls TRBD1, which could not be checked here. TRBV21-1 is a known pseudogene. The CDR3 length is 15 residues. The chain's CDR3 is CASSKSRDRYYGYTF. For the CDR3, the DNA is TGTGCCAGCAGCAAAAGCAGGGACAGATACTATGGCTACACCTTC.

CDR3 region: CASKDRGNYGYTF. The CDR3 DNA is TGTGCCAGCAAAGACAGGGGAAATTATGGCTACACCTTC. The genes are TRBV2 and TRBJ1-2; 8 bases agree with TRBD1. Germline trimming cut 7 bases from V and 5 bases from J; bases unmatched to any gene: 6. The CDR3 has 13 residues. The germline CDR1 and CDR2 sequences are SNHLY and FYNNEI.

V usage is TRBV18 and J usage is TRBJ2-2, with 11 bases that match TRBD2. The V gene's germline CDR1 is KGHSH and CDR2 LQKENI. The V gene end was trimmed by 5 bases and the J gene end by 5 bases; junction bases not matched to a gene: 7. The CDR3 extends over 16 amino acids. CDR3 amino acids: CASSETSGRGTGELFF. In DNA, the CDR3 is TGTGCCAGCTCAGAAACTAGCGGGAGAGGAACCGGGGAGCTGTTTTTT.

The rearrangement uses TRBV7-8 and TRBJ2-7; 12 bases fit TRBD2. CDR1 is SGHVS and CDR2 is FQNEAQ in the germline V gene. This CDR3 spans 16 amino acids. With V trimmed by 3 bases and J by 2 bases, 5 bases remained unmatched. The CDR3 here is CASSFPGLAGPYEQYF. In DNA form, the CDR3 reads TGTGCCAGCAGCTTCCCGGGACTAGCGGGTCCCTACGAGCAGTACTTC.

This clone has only one observation. The chain recombines TRBV2 with TRBJ1-3; a possible D gene is TRBD1 (6 bases). CDR1 SNHLY and CDR2 FYNNEI come from the germline V gene. V was shortened by 0 bases and J by 4 bases, with 13 bases between the two germline ends. This CDR3 has 16 amino acids. The CDR3 region is CASSEAPAGTGNTIYF. The CDR3, as DNA: TGTGCCAGCAGTGAAGCGCCGGCAGGGACAGGAAACACCATATATTTT.

J is TRBJ2-5 and V is TRBV20-1; no firm D call. The CDR3 is made up of 10 amino acids. The V and J ends lost 6 bases and 2 bases respectively, with 4 bases between them. Germline-derived CDR1 and CDR2 are DFQATT and SNEGSKA (reference sequence). The CDR3 here is CSAHQETQYF. In DNA form, the CDR3 reads TGCAGTGCCCATCAAGAGACCCAGTACTTC.

The chain recombines TRBV7-9 with TRBJ2-3, with 11 bases that match TRBD2. CDR3 length: 15 amino acids. Per germline, CDR1 SEHNR and CDR2 FQNEAQ (reference sequence). J gave up 4 bases and V 5 bases, and 5 bases lay outside the gene matches. The CDR3 sequence is CASSKTSGTADTQYF. DNA for the CDR3: TGTGCCAGCAGCAAGACTAGCGGGACCGCAGATACGCAGTATTTT.

In its sample, this clone ranks as medium-sized. V usage is TRBV24-1 and J usage is TRBJ2-2; D unresolved. CDR1 KGHDR and CDR2 SFDVKD come from the germline V gene. Trimming shortened V by 4 bases and J by 7 bases, and 9 bases separated the two germline ends. The length of the CDR3 is 13 residues. The CDR3 DNA reads as TGTGCCACCAGTGACCAAAGAGTCGGGGAGCTGTTTTTT. As protein: CATSDQRVGELFF.

V is TRBV6-2 or TRBV6-3 and J is TRBJ2-1; 7 bases match TRBD1. The CDR3 loop spans 17 amino acids. Germline CDR1 reads MNHEY; CDR2 reads SVGEGT. J gave up 3 bases and V 2 bases, and 10 bases lay outside the gene matches. The CDR3 is CASSYTKTGVDYNEQFF. The CDR3 bases are TGTGCCAGCAGTTACACAAAAACAGGGGTTGACTACAATGAGCAGTTCTTC.

The chain links TRBV6-5 to TRBJ1-4; 10 nucleotides match TRBD1. The CDR3 sequence is 15 residues long. Trimming removed 3 bases from V and 7 bases from J; junction bases left unmatched: 5. Germline V lookup: CDR1 MNHEY, CDR2 SVGAGI. CDR3: CASSYPGTGAEKLFF. The CDR3 nucleotides are TGTGCCAGCAGTTATCCCGGGACAGGGGCTGAAAAACTGTTTTTT.